This is a list of T cell receptor beta chains from one sample in a study of preoperative IRX-2 immunotherapy in early breast cancer. TCRdb keeps only in-frame clones here, not all; method: immunoSEQ multiplex PCR. The table has about 43,000 clones, approximately 95% seen once. Specimen: tumor tissue, collected after IRX-2 immunotherapy. The receptors were sampled from a human donor with breast cancer. Each CDR3 is given with its conserved first and last residue. The D gene is left open where the match is weak. Only part of the rows carry a size: once, few, many, or a class if the clone is expanded.

TRBJ2-2,-,TRBV6-6,once,TGTGCCAGCAGTACCCCGGACTTGGATGGCACCGGGGAGCTGTTTTTT,CASSTPDLDGTGELFF
TRBJ2-1,-,TRBV5-4,-,TGTGCCAGCAGCTTCCGACTGGGCGCGTGGGATGAGCAGTTCTTC,CASSFRLGAWDEQFF
TRBJ2-3,-,TRBV7-2,-,TGTGCCAGCAGCTTGGTTAGCGACCCTAGCACAGATACGCAGTATTTT,CASSLVSDPSTDTQYF
TRBJ1-5,-,TRBV6-5,-,TGTGCCAGCAGGGGCGCTTATAGCAATCAGCCCCAGCATTTT,CASRGAYSNQPQHF
TRBJ2-7,-,TRBV18,-,TGTGCCAGCTCACCGGATCCAGCTCTCCCCTACGAGCAGTACTTC,CASSPDPALPYEQYF
TRBJ2-1,-,TRBV4-3,-,TGCGCCAGCAGCCAAGTGAGGCCAACCTCCTACAATGAGCAGTTCTTC,CASSQVRPTSYNEQFF
TRBJ1-5,-,TRBV7-5,medium-sized,TGTGCCAGAAGCCCCCGACAGTGGTTGAGCAATCAGCCCCAGCATTTT,CARSPRQWLSNQPQHF
TRBJ2-3,-,TRBV6-5,-,TGTGCCAGCGGAACGTTTGGGGGTACGCAGTATTTT,CASGTFGGTQYF
TRBJ1-4,-,TRBV5-5,-,TGTGCCAGCAGCCACCCTCAAGGGCAGAATAATGAAAAACTGTTTTTT,CASSHPQGQNNEKLFF
TRBJ2-4,-,TRBV29-1,few,TGCAGCGTTGGAGACGCCAAAAACATTCAGTACTTC,CSVGDAKNIQYF
TRBJ1-2,-,TRBV11-2,-,TGTGCCAGCAGCTTGTCCCTTTTTGAGGCCGGCATCTATGGCTACACCTTC,CASSLSLFEAGIYGYTF
TRBJ2-5,TRBD2,TRBV7-3,-,TGTGCCAGCAGCTTAGCGGGAGGCAAAGAGACCCAGTACTTC,CASSLAGGKETQYF
TRBJ2-7,-,TRBV4-1,-,TGCGCCAGCAGCCAAAAGGGACACTCAGACTACGAGCAGTACTTC,CASSQKGHSDYEQYF
TRBJ1-1,TRBD1,TRBV6-5,-,TGTGCCAGCAGTCCGGACAGGGTTAACACTGAAGCTTTCTTT,CASSPDRVNTEAFF
TRBJ1-2,-,TRBV28,-,TGTGCCAGCCGTATTGGATATGGGGGGGACTATGGCTACACCTTC,CASRIGYGGDYGYTF
TRBJ1-1,-,TRBV7-9,-,TGTGCCACCGAGAGTGACCTCTACACTGAAGCTTTCTTT,CATESDLYTEAFF
TRBJ2-1,TRBD1,TRBV6-5,-,TGTGCCAGCAGTTATTGGACAGGGGAGACTGAGCAGTTCTTC,CASSYWTGETEQFF
TRBJ2-7,TRBD2,TRBV18,-,TGTGCCAGCTCACTTTCTAGCGGAACCTACGAGCAGTACTTC,CASSLSSGTYEQYF
TRBJ2-2,-,TRBV6-5,-,TGTGCCAGCAGTTACACGATACCGTCCGGGGAGCTGTTTTTT,CASSYTIPSGELFF
TRBJ2-5,TRBD2,TRBV19,-,TGTGCCAGTAGCGTAGCGGGTTCCAGGGAGACCCAGTACTTC,CASSVAGSRETQYF
TRBJ2-1,-,TRBV4-3,-,TGCGCCAGCAGCCAAGGGGCGGGTGCGGTCGGGGGTGAGCAGTTCTTC,CASSQGAGAVGGEQFF
TRBJ2-4,-,TRBV6-1,-,TGTGCCAGCAGTGAGGGAGCGTTAGCCAAAAACATTCAGTACTTC,CASSEGALAKNIQYF
TRBJ2-1,TRBD2,TRBV27,-,TGTGCCAGCAGTCTAGCGGGAGGGCTCAATGAGCAGTTCTTC,CASSLAGGLNEQFF
TRBJ2-7,-,TRBV15,few,TGTGCCACCAGCAGACCCAACCCCGGGACTCCATTCTCCTACGAGCAGTACTTC,CATSRPNPGTPFSYEQYF
TRBJ1-6,-,TRBV4-3,-,TGCGCCAGCAGCCAAGAAGGAAGGTTTACACCCCTCCACTTT,CASSQEGRFTPLHF
TRBJ2-1,TRBD2,TRBV29-1,-,TGCAGCGTTGAAGAACTAGCGGCCCTCAATGAGCAGTTCTTC,CSVEELAALNEQFF
TRBJ2-1,TRBD1,TRBV4-2,-,TGTGCCAGCAGCCAGGCCCCAGGTGGACAGGGGTCCTACAATGAGCAGTTCTTC,CASSQAPGGQGSYNEQFF
TRBJ2-1,TRBD2,TRBV11-2,-,TGTGCCAGCAGCCCCGGGACTAGCGGGGGGTACAATGAGCAGTTCTTC,CASSPGTSGGYNEQFF
TRBJ1-5,TRBD1,TRBV5-1,-,TGCGCCAGCAGCTTGTTTCAGATGCGACAGGGCTTTCTTCAGCCCCAGCATTTT,CASSLFQMRQGFLQPQHF
TRBJ2-1,TRBD2,TRBV6-1,once,TGTGCCAGCAGTGGAGCCCCTAGCGGGAGCGATGAGCAGTTCTTC,CASSGAPSGSDEQFF
TRBJ2-7,TRBD2,TRBV4-2,-,TGTGCCAGCAGCCAAGACCTGACCGGGGGGTTCTCGTACTTC,CASSQDLTGGFSYF
TRBJ2-1,TRBD2,TRBV30,-,TGTGCCCTCGGACGGCTAGCGGGCTACAATGAGCAGTTCTTC,CALGRLAGYNEQFF
TRBJ2-5,-,TRBV29-1,-,TGCAGCGGGATGAGGGGGATGGGAGAGACCCAGTACTTC,CSGMRGMGETQYF
TRBJ1-1,-,TRBV19,-,TGTGCCAGTAGTATACCAGGGCGTCGAGTCACTGAAGCTTTCTTT,CASSIPGRRVTEAFF
TRBJ1-2,TRBD1,TRBV2,-,TGTGCCAGCAGTGCGACAGGGACGGGCTACACCTTC,CASSATGTGYTF